This T cell receptor (beta chain) was documented in a study of T cell responses to AZD1222 COVID-19 vaccine. Assay: immunoSEQ multiplex PCR; the TCRdb copy retains only in-frame clones and omits some. The repertoire holds 75,000 to 100,000 clones, with about 85% as singletons. Findings of the study overall: Elevations in Spike-specific TCR breadth and depth followed administration of two AZD1222 doses. Within unmutated variant regions lay the reported targets of nearly half of spike-specific TCRs. Regions 160-218 and 743-854 held dominance among vaccine-associated CD4 TCRs, which spanned spike.

Germline assignment: CDR1 MDHEN and CDR2 SYDVKM. The V segment lost 6 bases and the J segment 10 bases; nucleotides outside the gene matches: 8. The CDR3 has 13 amino acids. A word on this clone: What it binds is not known.

This chain uses TRBV28 with TRBJ1-1; 10 bases fit TRBD1. Sequencing was performed on peripheral blood, taken on day 0 of AZD1222 vaccination. The TCR originated in an adult in good health. This CDR3 is CASSPGQGDGAFF. Written as DNA, the CDR3 is TGTGCCAGCAGCCCCGGACAGGGGGATGGAGCTTTCTTT.